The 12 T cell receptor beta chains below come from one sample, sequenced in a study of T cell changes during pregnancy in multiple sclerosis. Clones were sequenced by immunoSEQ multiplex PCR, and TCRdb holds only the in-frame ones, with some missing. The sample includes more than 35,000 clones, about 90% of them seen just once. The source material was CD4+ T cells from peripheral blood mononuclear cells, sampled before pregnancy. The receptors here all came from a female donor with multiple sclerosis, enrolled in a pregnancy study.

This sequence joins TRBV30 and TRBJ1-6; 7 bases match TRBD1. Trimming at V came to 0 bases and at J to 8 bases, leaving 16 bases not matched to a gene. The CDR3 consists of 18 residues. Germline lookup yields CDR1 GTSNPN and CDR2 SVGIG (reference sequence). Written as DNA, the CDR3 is TGTGCCTGGAGTGTATCCTGGGGGGAAAAAGGGGGCGATTCACCCCTCCACTTT. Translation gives CAWSVSWGEKGGDSPLHF.

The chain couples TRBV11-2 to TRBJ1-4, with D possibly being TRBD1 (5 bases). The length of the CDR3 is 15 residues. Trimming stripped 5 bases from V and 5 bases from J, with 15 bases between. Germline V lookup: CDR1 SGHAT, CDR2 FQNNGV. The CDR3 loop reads CASSPRGVGNEKLFF. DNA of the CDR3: TGTGCCAGCAGCCCACGGGGGGTGGGGAATGAAAAACTGTTTTTT.

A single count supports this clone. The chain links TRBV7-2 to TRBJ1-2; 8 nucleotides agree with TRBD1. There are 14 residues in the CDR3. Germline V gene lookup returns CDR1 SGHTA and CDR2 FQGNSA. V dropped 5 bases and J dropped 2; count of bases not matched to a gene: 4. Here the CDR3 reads CASSRDRQNYGYTF. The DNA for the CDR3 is TGTGCCAGCAGCCGGGACAGGCAAAACTATGGCTACACCTTC.

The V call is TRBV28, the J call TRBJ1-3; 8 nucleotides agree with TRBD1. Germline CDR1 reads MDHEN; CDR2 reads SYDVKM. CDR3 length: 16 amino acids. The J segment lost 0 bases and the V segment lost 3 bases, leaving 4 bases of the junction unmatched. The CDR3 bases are TGTGCCAGCAGTTTTTCTGACAGGGGCTCTGGAAACACCATATATTTT. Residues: CASSFSDRGSGNTIYF.

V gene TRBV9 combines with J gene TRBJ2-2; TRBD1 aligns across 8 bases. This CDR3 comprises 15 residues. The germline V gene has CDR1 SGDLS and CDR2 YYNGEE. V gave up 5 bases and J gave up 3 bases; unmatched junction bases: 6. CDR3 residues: CASSRGQADTGELFF. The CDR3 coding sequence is TGTGCCAGCAGTCGGGGACAGGCCGACACCGGGGAGCTGTTTTTT.

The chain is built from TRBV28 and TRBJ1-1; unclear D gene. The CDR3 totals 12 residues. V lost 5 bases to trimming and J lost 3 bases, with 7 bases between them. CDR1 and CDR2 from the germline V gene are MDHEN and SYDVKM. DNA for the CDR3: TGTGCCAGCAGTCCCCATTACACTGAAGCTTTCTTT. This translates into CASSPHYTEAFF.

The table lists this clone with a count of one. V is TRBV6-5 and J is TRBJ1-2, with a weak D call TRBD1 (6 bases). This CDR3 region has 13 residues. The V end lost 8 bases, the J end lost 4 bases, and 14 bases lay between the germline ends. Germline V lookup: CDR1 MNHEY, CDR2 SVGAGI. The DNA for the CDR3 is TGTGCCAGCTGTGACAGGCCCAGCTATGGCTACACCTTC. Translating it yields CASCDRPSYGYTF.

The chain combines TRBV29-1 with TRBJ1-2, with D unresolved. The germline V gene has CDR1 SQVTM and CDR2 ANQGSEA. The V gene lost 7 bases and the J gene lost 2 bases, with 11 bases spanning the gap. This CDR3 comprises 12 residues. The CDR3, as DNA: TGCAGCGCGGCCCGGGTCAACTATGGCTACACCTTC. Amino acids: CSAARVNYGYTF.

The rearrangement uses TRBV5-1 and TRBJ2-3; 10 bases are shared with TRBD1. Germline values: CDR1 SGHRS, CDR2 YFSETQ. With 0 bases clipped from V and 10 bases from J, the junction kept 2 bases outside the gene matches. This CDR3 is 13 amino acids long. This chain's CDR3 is CASSLETGGAQYF. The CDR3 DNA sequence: TGCGCCAGCAGCTTGGAGACAGGGGGCGCGCAGTATTTT.

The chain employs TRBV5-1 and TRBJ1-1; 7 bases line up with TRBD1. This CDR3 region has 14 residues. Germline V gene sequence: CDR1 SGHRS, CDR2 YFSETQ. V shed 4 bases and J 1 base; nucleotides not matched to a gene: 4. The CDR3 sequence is CASSTTGSNTEAFF. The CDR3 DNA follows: TGCGCCAGCAGCACGACAGGGTCGAACACTGAAGCTTTCTTT. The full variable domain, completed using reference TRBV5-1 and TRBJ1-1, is KAGVTQTPRYLIKTRGQQVTLSCSPISGHRSVSWYQQTPGQGLQFLFEYFSETQRNKGNFPGRFSGRQFSNSRSEMNVSTLELGDSALYLCASSTTGSNTEAFFGQGTRLTVV.

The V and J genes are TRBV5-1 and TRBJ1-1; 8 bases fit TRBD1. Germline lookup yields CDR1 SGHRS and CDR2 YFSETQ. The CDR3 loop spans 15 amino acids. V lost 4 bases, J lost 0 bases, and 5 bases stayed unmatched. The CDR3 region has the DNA TGCGCCAGCAGCCCAAGGACAGGGATGAACACTGAAGCTTTCTTT. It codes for CASSPRTGMNTEAFF. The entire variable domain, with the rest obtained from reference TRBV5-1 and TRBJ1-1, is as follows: KAGVTQTPRYLIKTRGQQVTLSCSPISGHRSVSWYQQTPGQGLQFLFEYFSETQRNKGNFPGRFSGRQFSNSRSEMNVSTLELGDSALYLCASSPRTGMNTEAFFGQGTRLTVV.

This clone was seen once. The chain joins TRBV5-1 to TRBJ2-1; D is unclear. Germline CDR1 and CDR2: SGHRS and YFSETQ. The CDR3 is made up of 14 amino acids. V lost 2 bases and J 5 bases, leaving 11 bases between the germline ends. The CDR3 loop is CASSLMTGNNEQFF. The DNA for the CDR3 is TGCGCCAGCAGCTTAATGACTGGAAACAATGAGCAGTTCTTC.